One TCR beta chain is described in this entry. This entry is derived from a study of blood T cell repertoires in COVID-19. As for the study in general: Whether acute or convalescent, the COVID-19 samples came from the United States, Italy and Spain. T cells, B-cell-depleted T cells, or PBMCs provided the cDNA or gDNA that served as material.

Germline CDR1 reads KGHDR; CDR2 reads SFDVKD. CDR3 length equals 15 residues. Trimming took 2 bases from V and 4 from J, leaving 11 bases between them. Study processing details: Researchers report that nucleated cell counts were estimated from reference gene primer amplification. TCRdb's copy holds only in-frame clones and misses some; the assay was immunoSEQ multiplex PCR. V, J and clone size are taken as reported in that table, and D and trimming were inferred from the DNA itself. The profile shows about 280,000 clones, 75% to 90% of them singletons. This chain connects TRBV24-1 to TRBJ1-5; D is perhaps TRBD1 (6 bases). Sequenced: peripheral blood. This receptor was obtained from a man aged 40-55 years with acute or convalescent COVID-19. In nucleotides, the CDR3 is TGTGCCACCAGTGATTCTGGACAGAAAAATCAGCCCCAGCATTTT. This codes for CATSDSGQKNQPQHF.